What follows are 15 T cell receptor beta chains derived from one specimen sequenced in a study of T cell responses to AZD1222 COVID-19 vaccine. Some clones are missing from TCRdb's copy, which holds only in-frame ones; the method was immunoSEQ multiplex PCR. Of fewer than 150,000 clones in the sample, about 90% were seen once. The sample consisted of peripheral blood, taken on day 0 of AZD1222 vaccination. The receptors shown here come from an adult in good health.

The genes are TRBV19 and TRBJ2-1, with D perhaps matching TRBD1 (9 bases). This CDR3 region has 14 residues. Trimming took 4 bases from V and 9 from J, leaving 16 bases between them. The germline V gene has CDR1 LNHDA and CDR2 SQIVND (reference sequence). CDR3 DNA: TGTGCCAGTAGTACGGGACAGGGACTAGGTGAGCAGTTCTTC. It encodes CASSTGQGLGEQFF.

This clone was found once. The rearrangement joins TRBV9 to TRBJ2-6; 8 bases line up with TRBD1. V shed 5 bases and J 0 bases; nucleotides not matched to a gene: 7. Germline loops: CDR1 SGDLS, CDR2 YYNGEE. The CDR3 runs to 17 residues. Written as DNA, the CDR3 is TGTGCCAGCAGTCCGGGACAGGCTCTCTCTGGGGCCAACGTCCTGACTTTC. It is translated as CASSPGQALSGANVLTF.

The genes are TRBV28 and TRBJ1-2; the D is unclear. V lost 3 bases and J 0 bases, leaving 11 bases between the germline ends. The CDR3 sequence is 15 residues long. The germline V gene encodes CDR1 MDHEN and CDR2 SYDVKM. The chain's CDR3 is CASSFGTPSNYGYTF. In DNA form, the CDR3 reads TGTGCCAGCAGTTTCGGAACCCCCTCTAACTATGGCTACACCTTC.

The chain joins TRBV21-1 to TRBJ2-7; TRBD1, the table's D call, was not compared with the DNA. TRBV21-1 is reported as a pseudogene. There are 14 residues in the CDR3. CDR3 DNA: TGTGCCAGCAGCAAAGGTAAGGGGACCTACGAGCAGTACTTC. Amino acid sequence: CASSKGKGTYEQYF.

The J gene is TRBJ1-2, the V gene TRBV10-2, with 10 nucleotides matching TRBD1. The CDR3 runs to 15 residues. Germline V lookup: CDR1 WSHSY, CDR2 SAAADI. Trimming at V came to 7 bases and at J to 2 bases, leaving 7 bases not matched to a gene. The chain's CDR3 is CASTDPGQGNYGYTF. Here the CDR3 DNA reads TGCGCCAGCACCGACCCGGGACAGGGGAACTATGGCTACACCTTC.

CDR3 in amino acids: CASSHGTSGGNQETQYF. CDR3 nucleotides: TGTGCCAGCAGCCATGGGACTAGCGGGGGAAACCAAGAGACCCAGTACTTC. The V call is TRBV9, the J call TRBJ2-5; 14 nucleotides align to TRBD2. V dropped 4 bases and J dropped 0; count of bases not matched to a gene: 5. The V gene's germline CDR1 is SGDLS and CDR2 YYNGEE. The CDR3 loop spans 17 amino acids.

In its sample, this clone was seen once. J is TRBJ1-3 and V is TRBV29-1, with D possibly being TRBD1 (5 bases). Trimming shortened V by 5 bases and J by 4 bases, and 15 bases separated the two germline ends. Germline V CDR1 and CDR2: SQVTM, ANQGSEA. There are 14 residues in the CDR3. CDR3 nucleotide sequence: TGCAGCGTTCGAGGGACCTGGGCAGGAAACACCATATATTTT. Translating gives CSVRGTWAGNTIYF. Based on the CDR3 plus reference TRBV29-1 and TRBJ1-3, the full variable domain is SAVISQKPSRDICQRGTSLTIQCQVDSQVTMMFWYRQQPGQSLTLIATANQGSEATYESGFVIDKFPISRPNLTFSTLTVSNMSPEDSSIYLCSVRGTWAGNTIYFGEGSWLTVV.

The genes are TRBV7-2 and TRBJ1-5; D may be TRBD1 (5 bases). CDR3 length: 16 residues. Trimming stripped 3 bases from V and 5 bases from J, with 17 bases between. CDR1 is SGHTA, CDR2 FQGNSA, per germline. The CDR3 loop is CASSLAAGGVHQPQHF. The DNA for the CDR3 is TGTGCCAGCAGCTTGGCGGCAGGAGGGGTGCATCAGCCCCAGCATTTT.

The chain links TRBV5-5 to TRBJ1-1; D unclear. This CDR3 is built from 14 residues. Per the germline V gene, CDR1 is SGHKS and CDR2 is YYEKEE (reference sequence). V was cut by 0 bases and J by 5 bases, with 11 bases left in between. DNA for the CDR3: TGTGCCAGCAGCTTGGAGCAGACGTCGACTGAAGCTTTCTTT. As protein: CASSLEQTSTEAFF. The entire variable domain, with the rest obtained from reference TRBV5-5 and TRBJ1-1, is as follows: DAGVTQSPTHLIKTRGQQVTLRCSPISGHKSVSWYQQVLGQGPQFIFQYYEKEERGRGNFPDRFSARQFPNYSSELNVNALLLGDSALYLCASSLEQTSTEAFFGQGTRLTVV.

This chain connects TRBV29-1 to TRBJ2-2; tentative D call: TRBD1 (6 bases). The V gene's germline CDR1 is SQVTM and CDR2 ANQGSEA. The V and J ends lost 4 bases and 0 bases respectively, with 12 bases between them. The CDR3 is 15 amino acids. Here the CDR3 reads CSVVGGTTNTGELFF. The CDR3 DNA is TGCAGCGTTGTCGGTGGGACAACGAACACCGGGGAGCTGTTTTTT.

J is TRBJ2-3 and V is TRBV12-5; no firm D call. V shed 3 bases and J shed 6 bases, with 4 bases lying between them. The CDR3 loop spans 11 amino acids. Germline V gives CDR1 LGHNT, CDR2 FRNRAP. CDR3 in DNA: TGTGCTAGTGGTTTAACGGATACGCAGTATTTT. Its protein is CASGLTDTQYF.

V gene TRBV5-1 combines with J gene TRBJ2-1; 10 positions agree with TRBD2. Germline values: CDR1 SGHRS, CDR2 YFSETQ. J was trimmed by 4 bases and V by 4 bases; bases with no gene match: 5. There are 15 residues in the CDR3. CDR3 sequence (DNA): TGCGCCAGCAGCATCACTAGCGGGACTTACAATGAGCAGTTCTTC. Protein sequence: CASSITSGTYNEQFF.

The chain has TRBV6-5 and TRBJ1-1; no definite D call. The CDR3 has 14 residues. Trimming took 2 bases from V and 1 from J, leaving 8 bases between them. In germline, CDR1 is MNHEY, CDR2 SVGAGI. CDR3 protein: CASSYRARNTEAFF. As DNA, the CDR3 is TGTGCCAGCAGTTACCGTGCGAGGAACACTGAAGCTTTCTTT.

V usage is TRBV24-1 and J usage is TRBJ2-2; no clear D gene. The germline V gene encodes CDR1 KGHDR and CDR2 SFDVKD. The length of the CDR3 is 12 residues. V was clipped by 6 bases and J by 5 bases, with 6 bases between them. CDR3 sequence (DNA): TGTGCCACCAGTCCTAATACCGGGGAGCTGTTTTTT. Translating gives CATSPNTGELFF.

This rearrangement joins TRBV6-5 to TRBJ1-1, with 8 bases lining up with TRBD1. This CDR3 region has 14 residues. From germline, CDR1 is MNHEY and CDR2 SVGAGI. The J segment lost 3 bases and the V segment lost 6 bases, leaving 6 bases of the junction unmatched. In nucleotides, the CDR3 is TGTGCCAGCAGGCAAACAGGGGGGTACACTGAAGCTTTCTTT. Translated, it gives CASRQTGGYTEAFF.